This T cell receptor (beta chain) was retrieved from a study of liver allograft versus peripheral blood T cells. Overall study: Blood and transplanted-liver T cell receptor repertoires from recipients were compared. Whole-study findings and limits: Reports indicated that T cell receptor repertoires inside liver allografts differed from those in peripheral blood.

This clonotype was observed a few times. Its target is unknown. The germline CDR1 and CDR2 sequences are MDHEN and SYDVKM. The CDR3 sequence is 14 residues long. With 3 bases removed from V and 3 bases from J, the gap between germline ends came to 9 bases. TCRdb redid the calling of the reads with MiXCR, one entry per CDR3 protein. The sample holds some 5,900 distinct CDR3 sequences, around 15% seen once. The genes are TRBV28 and TRBJ2-1, with D hard to call. The sequence derives from a human patient who had a liver transplant. The graft donor may account for some of the T cells. This CDR3 reads CASSFDGSYNEQFF. The DNA of the CDR3 is TGTGCCAGCAGTTTTGACGGTAGCTACAATGAGCAGTTCTTC.